This T cell receptor (beta chain) was observed in a study of tumor-infiltrating lymphocytes in primary liver carcinoma. A primer in the constant region served to generate TCR beta cDNA from about 480 ng of total RNA. Amplification in three nested multiplex PCR rounds with slightly modified ARM-PCR gave rise to TCR beta libraries. The first two PCR rounds used TRBV1-TRBV30 forward primers with a C-beta reverse primer, 9 to 10 cycles each. MiXCR, run by TCRdb on the multiplex PCR reads, gives a single entry per CDR3 protein. The data show some 130,000 distinct CDR3 sequences, approximately 71% seen once. The roughly 17-31 mg bulk tissue piece was not sorted before simultaneous RNA and DNA extraction. The patients had histopathologically diagnosed primary liver carcinoma, and their disease was treated by surgical resection. Looked up from germline, CDR1 is MDHEN and CDR2 is SYDVKM. The CDR3 contains 13 residues. V was pared by 7 bases and J by 4 bases, with 4 bases of the junction left unmatched.

On this clonotype: One base away lies a much larger clone, so this may be a sequencing read error.

The material sequenced was tumor-adjacent normal liver tissue. The genes are TRBV28 and TRBJ2-5; 9 bases map to TRBD1. This sequence was found in a woman aged 55-69 years with primary liver carcinoma and hepatitis B virus infection. The CDR3 bases are TGTGCCAGCACCCCGGACAGGGGAGAGACCCAGTACTTC. Its translation is CASTPDRGETQYF.